Below are 11 T cell receptor beta chains sequenced from a single sample in a study of shared clonotypes between healthy human individuals. The assay was immunoSEQ multiplex PCR, and TCRdb's table has in-frame clones only and misses some. The sample carries more than 500,000 clones, about 96% recorded once. Material for sequencing was naive CD4+ T cells sorted from blood. The subset was: CD45RA+ positively selected. These receptors came from a woman aged 25 to 39 in good health.

The CDR3 region is CASSYSRQGSEAFF. CDR3 nucleotides: TGTGCCAGCAGTTACTCGAGACAGGGGTCTGAAGCTTTCTTT. The V call is TRBV6-5, the J call TRBJ1-1; 8 positions match TRBD1. The CDR3 consists of 14 residues. The germline V gene encodes CDR1 MNHEY and CDR2 SVGAGI. Unmatched junction bases numbered 3, after V lost 0 bases and J lost 6 bases.

The V call is TRBV7-8, the J call TRBJ1-4; 7 bases are a match to TRBD1. CDR1 and CDR2 from the germline V gene are SGHVS and FQNEAQ. CDR3 length: 15 residues. Trimming cost V 3 bases and J 0 bases; bases outside gene matches: 1. The CDR3 nucleotides are TGTGCCAGCAGCTTTGGACAGGCAACTAATGAAAAACTGTTTTTT. Translation gives CASSFGQATNEKLFF.

In DNA form, the CDR3 reads TGTGCCAGCTCACCACGGGTCGTGGGGCAAAATCAGCCCCAGCATTTT. Protein sequence: CASSPRVVGQNQPQHF. The V and J genes are TRBV18 and TRBJ1-5, with D possibly TRBD1 on 5 matching bases. The germline V and J ends were trimmed by 1 base and 4 bases, with 14 bases remaining between them. Germline assignment: CDR1 KGHSH and CDR2 LQKENI. The CDR3 is 16 residues long.

This clone was recorded once. The V gene is TRBV23-1, the J gene TRBJ2-7; D gene uncertain. TRBV23-1 is an ORF for which the function is uncertain. The CDR3 is made up of 9 amino acids. Trimming took off 6 bases at V and 3 bases at J, with 0 bases between the two ends. CDR3 region: CASSYEQYF. The CDR3 coding sequence is TGCGCCAGCAGCTACGAGCAGTACTTC.

J is TRBJ1-1 and V is TRBV19; the D gene is possibly TRBD1 (5 bases). Per germline, CDR1 LNHDA and CDR2 SQIVND (reference sequence). The CDR3 spans 13 residues. V lost 5 bases to trimming and J lost 0 bases, with 7 bases between them. Here the CDR3 DNA reads TGTGCCAGTAGTGAACAGGTGAACACTGAAGCTTTCTTT. Encoded protein: CASSEQVNTEAFF.

The V call is TRBV28, the J call TRBJ2-7, with 7 bases aligning to TRBD1. Losses at the gene ends were 1 base for V and 6 bases for J; bases not matched to a gene: 9. The germline V gene has CDR1 MDHEN and CDR2 SYDVKM. There are 15 residues in the CDR3. Here the CDR3 reads CASSLSQGVGGEQYF. The DNA for the CDR3 is TGTGCCAGCAGTTTATCCCAGGGGGTGGGTGGCGAGCAGTACTTC.

The chain carries TRBV5-1 and TRBJ2-5; 7 bases map to TRBD2. Unmatched junction bases numbered 7, after V lost 4 bases and J lost 10 bases. The germline V gene encodes CDR1 SGHRS and CDR2 YFSETQ. This CDR3 is 12 amino acids long. The CDR3 protein is CASSPGRGNQYF. The CDR3 DNA reads as TGCGCCAGCAGCCCGGGGAGGGGAAACCAGTACTTC.

This clone was observed once. The chain recombines TRBV6-6 with TRBJ2-5, with 8 bases matching TRBD2. V lost 2 bases, J lost 5 bases, and 7 bases stayed unmatched. CDR1 and CDR2 from the germline V gene are MNHNY and SVGAGI (reference sequence). The CDR3 length is 15 residues. The CDR3 here is CASSYQNLAGETQYF. CDR3 DNA: TGTGCCAGCAGTTACCAAAATCTAGCGGGCGAGACCCAGTACTTC.

The rearrangement uses TRBV29-1 and TRBJ2-3, with 8 nucleotides matching TRBD1. Germline V lookup: CDR1 SQVTM, CDR2 ANQGSEA. The V segment lost 5 bases and the J segment 9 bases; nucleotides outside the gene matches: 7. This CDR3 has 12 amino acids. The CDR3 DNA follows: TGCAGCGTTCCCAGGGCAGGGGGCACGCAGTATTTT. It translates to CSVPRAGGTQYF.

The J gene is TRBJ2-5, the V gene TRBV2, with TRBD2 as a possible D gene (5 bases). V was shortened by 7 bases and J by 4 bases, with 10 bases between the two germline ends. Germline CDR1 is SNHLY and CDR2 is FYNNEI. This CDR3 region has 12 residues. CDR3 DNA: TGTGCCAGCACTCCTAGCAGAGAGACCCAGTACTTC. Residues: CASTPSRETQYF.

The CDR3 nucleotides are TGCGCCAGCAAGTTGACTAGCGGGAGATATATGGAGAATGAGCAGTTCTTC. Its translation is CASKLTSGRYMENEQFF. The chain uses TRBV5-1 and TRBJ2-1, with 12 bases matching TRBD2. V was clipped by 6 bases and J by 7 bases; unmatched bases: 14. Germline loops: CDR1 SGHRS, CDR2 YFSETQ. CDR3 length: 17 amino acids.